The present T cell receptor beta chain was sequenced within a study of T cells after yellow fever vaccination. Findings and limits, study-wide: The secondary response was weaker but peaked faster, day 5 versus 15.

V dropped 6 bases and J dropped 4 bases, with 17 bases sitting between them. The CDR3 loop spans 15 amino acids. At least ten counts were recorded for this clonotype. Antigen unknown. One entry per CDR3 protein results from TCRdb running MiXCR on the 5' RACE reads. The sample has hundreds of thousands of distinct CDR3 sequences; around a sixth are singletons. Sequenced material: PBMCs, taken 5 days after the first yellow fever vaccination. The origin of this receptor is a man aged 18 to 29 who received the YFV17D yellow fever vaccine. V gene TRBV12-3 or TRBV12-4 combines with J gene TRBJ2-3; D gene ambiguous. CDR3 sequence: CASSPKGPTPDTQYF. The CDR3 nucleotides are TGTGCCAGCAGCCCGAAGGGCCCAACACCAGATACGCAGTATTTT.